Listed below are T cell receptor beta chains from one sample, sequenced in a study of response to subunit inactivated influenza vaccine. TCRdb called the RT-PCR reads again in MiXCR, with one record for every CDR3 protein. The profile shows about 540,000 distinct CDR3 sequences, 14% of them singletons. Here the sequenced sample was PBMCs from blood, taken about 13 days after vaccination. The receptor source for this set is a man in his forties or fifties who received an inactivated influenza vaccine. Each CDR3 is given with its conserved first and last residue. D genes are given only for firm matches. Only part of the rows carry a size: once, few, many, or a class if the clone is expanded.

V,J,size,D,CDR3,DNA
TRBV2,TRBJ2-7,few,NA,CASGEVFTYEQYF,TGTGCCAGCGGCGAGGTTTTCACCTACGAGCAGTACTTC
TRBV20-1,TRBJ2-7,few,NA,CSARDGRGLYEQYF,TGCAGTGCTAGAGATGGCCGGGGATTGTACGAGCAGTACTTC
TRBV7-2,TRBJ2-2,NA,TRBD2,CASSSSAGGFTGELFF,TGTGCCAGCAGCAGCTCGGCGGGAGGCTTCACCGGGGAGCTGTTTTTT
TRBV6-2/TRBV6-3,TRBJ2-7,NA,NA,CASSYGLVAYEQYF,TGTGCCAGCAGTTACGGGCTAGTCGCCTACGAGCAGTACTTC
TRBV7-2,TRBJ1-1,NA,NA,CASSTRLGVNTEAFF,TGTGCCAGCAGCACACGCCTGGGAGTGAACACTGAAGCTTTCTTT
TRBV7-8,TRBJ1-2,NA,TRBD1,CASSLAVTGGRYGYTF,TGTGCCAGCAGCTTAGCAGTTACAGGGGGCCGATATGGCTACACCTTC
TRBV20-1,TRBJ1-5,many,TRBD1,CSAYDRVSNQPQHF,TGCAGTGCTTACGACAGGGTGAGCAATCAGCCCCAGCATTTT
TRBV27,TRBJ2-1,many,NA,CASSLQPPSYNEQFF,TGTGCCAGCAGCCTACAGCCGCCCTCCTACAATGAGCAGTTCTTC
TRBV2,TRBJ1-2,NA,NA,CASSERGIFGGYTF,TGTGCCAGCAGTGAACGCGGGATCTTTGGTGGCTACACCTTC
TRBV11-2,TRBJ2-5,NA,NA,CASTLSAAETQYF,TGTGCCAGCACCCTTAGTGCGGCGGAGACCCAGTACTTC
TRBV15,TRBJ1-5,NA,TRBD1,CATSSTGGGQPQHF,TGTGCCACCAGCAGTACAGGGGGAGGGCAGCCCCAGCATTTT
TRBV10-3,TRBJ1-6,NA,NA,CAISDIPPAGSSYNSPLHF,TGTGCCATCAGTGATATTCCTCCGGCAGGGAGCTCCTATAATTCACCCCTCCACTTT
TRBV24-1,TRBJ2-3,NA,NA,CATSGRQISTDTQYF,TGTGCCACCAGTGGCCGACAGATTAGCACAGATACGCAGTATTTT